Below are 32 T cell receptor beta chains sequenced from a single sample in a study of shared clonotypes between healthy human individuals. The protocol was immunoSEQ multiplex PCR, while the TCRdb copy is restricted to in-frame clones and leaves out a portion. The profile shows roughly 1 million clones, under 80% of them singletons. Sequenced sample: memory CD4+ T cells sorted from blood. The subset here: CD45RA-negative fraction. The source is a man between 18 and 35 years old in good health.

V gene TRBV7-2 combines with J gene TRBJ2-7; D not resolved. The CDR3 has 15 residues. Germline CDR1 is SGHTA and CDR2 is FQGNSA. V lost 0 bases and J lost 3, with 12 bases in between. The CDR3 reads CASSLAFYSGYEQYF. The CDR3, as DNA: TGTGCCAGCAGCTTAGCGTTCTATTCGGGCTACGAGCAGTACTTC.

This CDR3 reads CAIRQGVGYGYTF. The CDR3 DNA reads as TGTGCCATCCGACAGGGAGTGGGCTATGGCTACACCTTC. The genes are TRBV7-9 and TRBJ1-2, with TRBD1 identical over 7 bases. The CDR3 has 13 residues. V shed 10 bases, J shed 4 bases, and the junction held 9 bases outside the gene matches. The germline CDR1 and CDR2 sequences are SEHNR and FQNEAQ (reference sequence).

Here the CDR3 DNA reads TGTGCCAGCAGATCAGTTGGTCGGTTGGAGCAGTTCTTC. Its translation is CASRSVGRLEQFF. V usage is TRBV27 and J usage is TRBJ2-1; D is undetermined. CDR3 length: 13 residues. The germline gives CDR1 MNHEY, CDR2 SMNVEV (reference sequence). V dropped 6 bases and J dropped 10 bases, with 16 bases sitting between them.

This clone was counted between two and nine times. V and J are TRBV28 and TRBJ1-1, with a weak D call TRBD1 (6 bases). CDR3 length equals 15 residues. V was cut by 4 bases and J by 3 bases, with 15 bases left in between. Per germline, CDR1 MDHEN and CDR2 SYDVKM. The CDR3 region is CASSSSTGRYTEAFF. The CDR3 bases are TGTGCCAGCAGTTCTTCTACAGGGCGGTACACTGAAGCTTTCTTT.

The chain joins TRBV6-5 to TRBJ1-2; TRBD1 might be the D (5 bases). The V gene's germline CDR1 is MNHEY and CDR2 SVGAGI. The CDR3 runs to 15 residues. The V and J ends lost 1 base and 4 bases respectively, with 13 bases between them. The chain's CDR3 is CASSYYAGGSYGYTF. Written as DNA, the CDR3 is TGTGCCAGCAGTTACTATGCGGGGGGTAGCTATGGCTACACCTTC.

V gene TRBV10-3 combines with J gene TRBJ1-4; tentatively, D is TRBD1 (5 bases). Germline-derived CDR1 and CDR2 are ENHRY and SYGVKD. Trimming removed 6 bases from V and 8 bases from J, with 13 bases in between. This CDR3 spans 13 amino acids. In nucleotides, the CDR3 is TGTGCCATCAGCCAGGGACTTGACGAAAAACTGTTTTTT. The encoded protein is CAISQGLDEKLFF.

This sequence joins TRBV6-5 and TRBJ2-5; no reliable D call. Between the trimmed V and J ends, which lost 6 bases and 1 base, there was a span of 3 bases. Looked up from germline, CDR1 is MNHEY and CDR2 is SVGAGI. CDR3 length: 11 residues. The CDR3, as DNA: TGTGCCAGCAGGCTCCAAGAGACCCAGTACTTC. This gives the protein CASRLQETQYF.

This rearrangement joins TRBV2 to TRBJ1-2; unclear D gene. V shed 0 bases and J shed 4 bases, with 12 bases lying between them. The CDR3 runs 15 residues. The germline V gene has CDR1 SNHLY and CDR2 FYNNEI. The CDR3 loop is CASSEALRTSYGYTF. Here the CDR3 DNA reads TGTGCCAGCAGTGAAGCGCTCAGGACTTCCTATGGCTACACCTTC.

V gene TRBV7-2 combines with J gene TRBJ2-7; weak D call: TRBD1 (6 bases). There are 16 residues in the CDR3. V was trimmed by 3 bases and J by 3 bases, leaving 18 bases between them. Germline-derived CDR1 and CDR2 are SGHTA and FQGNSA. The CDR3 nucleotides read TGTGCCAGCAGCTTTCTCTGGGGCTTAGGGGGCTACGAGCAGTACTTC. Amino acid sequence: CASSFLWGLGGYEQYF.

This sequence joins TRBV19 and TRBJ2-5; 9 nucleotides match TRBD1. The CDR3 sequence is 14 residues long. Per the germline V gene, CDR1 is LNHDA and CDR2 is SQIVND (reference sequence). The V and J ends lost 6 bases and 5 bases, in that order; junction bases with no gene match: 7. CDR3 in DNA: TGTGCCAGTAGGACAGGGGGATCTTCGGAGACCCAGTACTTC. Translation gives CASRTGGSSETQYF. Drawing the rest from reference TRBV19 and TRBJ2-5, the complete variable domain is DGGITQSPKYLFRKEGQNVTLSCEQNLNHDAMYWYRQDPGQGLRLIYYSQIVNDFQKGDIAEGYSVSREKKESFPLTVTSAQKNPTAFYLCASRTGGSSETQYFGPGTRLLVL.

CDR3 nucleotide sequence: TGTGCCAGCAGTGTCGTAGCGGGGTACACAGATACGCAGTATTTT. Protein sequence: CASSVVAGYTDTQYF. The genes are TRBV6-1 and TRBJ2-3; TRBD2 agrees at 8 bases. Unmatched junction bases numbered 5, after V lost 4 bases and J lost 2 bases. Germline V gene lookup returns CDR1 MNHNS and CDR2 SASEGT. The CDR3 is made up of 15 amino acids.

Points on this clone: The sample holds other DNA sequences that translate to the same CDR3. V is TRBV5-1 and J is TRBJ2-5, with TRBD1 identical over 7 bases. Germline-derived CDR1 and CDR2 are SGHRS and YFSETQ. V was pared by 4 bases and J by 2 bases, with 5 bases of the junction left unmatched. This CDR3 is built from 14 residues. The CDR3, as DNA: TGCGCCAGCAGCCCGGGGACAGTTCAAGAGACCCAGTACTTC. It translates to CASSPGTVQETQYF.

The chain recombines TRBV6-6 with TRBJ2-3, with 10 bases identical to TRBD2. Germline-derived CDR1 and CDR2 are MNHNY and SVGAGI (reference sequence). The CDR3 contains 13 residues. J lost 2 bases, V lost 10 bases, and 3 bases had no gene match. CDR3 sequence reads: CATTSGITDTQYF. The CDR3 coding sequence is TGTGCCACTACTAGCGGGATCACAGATACGCAGTATTTT.

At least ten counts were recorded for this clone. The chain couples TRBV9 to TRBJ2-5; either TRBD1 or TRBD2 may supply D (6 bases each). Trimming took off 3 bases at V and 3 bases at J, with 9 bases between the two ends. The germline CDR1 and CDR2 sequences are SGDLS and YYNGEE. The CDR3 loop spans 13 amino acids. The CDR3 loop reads CASSGRGEETQYF. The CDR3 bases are TGTGCCAGCAGCGGAAGGGGGGAAGAGACCCAGTACTTC.

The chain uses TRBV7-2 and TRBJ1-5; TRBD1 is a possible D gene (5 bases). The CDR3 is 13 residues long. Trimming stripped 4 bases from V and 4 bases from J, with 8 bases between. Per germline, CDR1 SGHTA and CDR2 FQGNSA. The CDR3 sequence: CASSSGRNQPQHF. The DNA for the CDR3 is TGTGCCAGCAGCTCGGGGCGAAATCAGCCCCAGCATTTT.

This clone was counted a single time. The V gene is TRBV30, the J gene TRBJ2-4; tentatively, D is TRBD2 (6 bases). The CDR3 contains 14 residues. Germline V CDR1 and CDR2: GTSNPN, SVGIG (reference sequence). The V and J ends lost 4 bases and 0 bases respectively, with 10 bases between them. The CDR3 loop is CAWMEGSAKNIQYF. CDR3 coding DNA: TGTGCCTGGATGGAGGGGTCAGCCAAAAACATTCAGTACTTC.

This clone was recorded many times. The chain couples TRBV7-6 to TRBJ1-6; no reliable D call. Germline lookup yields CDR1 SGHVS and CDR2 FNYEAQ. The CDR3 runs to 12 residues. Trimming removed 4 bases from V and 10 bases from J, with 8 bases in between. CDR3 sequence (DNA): TGTGCCAGCAGCTCCTACCGGTCACCCCTCCACTTT. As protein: CASSSYRSPLHF.

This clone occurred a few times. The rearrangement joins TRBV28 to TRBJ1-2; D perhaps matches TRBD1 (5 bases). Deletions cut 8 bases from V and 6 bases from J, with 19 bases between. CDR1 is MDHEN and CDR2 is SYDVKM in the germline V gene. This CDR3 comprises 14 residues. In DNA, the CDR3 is TGTGCCAGCGGATACCAGGGTGTTGGCGATGGCTACACCTTC. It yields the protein CASGYQGVGDGYTF.

This CDR3 reads CASGTGIELAKNIQYF. In nucleotides, the CDR3 is TGTGCTAGTGGTACAGGGATTGAGCTAGCCAAAAACATTCAGTACTTC. This chain connects TRBV12-5 to TRBJ2-4, with D perhaps matching TRBD1 (6 bases). The ends were cut back, 5 bases at V and 0 bases at J, with 14 bases in the middle. The CDR3 runs 16 residues. In germline, CDR1 is LGHNT, CDR2 FRNRAP.

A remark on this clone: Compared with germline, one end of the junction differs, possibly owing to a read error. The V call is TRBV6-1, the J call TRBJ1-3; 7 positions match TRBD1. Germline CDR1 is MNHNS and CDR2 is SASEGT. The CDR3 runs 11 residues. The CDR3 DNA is TGTGCCAGCAGTGAACAGGGACAGTCAAATTTT. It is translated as CASSEQGQSNF.

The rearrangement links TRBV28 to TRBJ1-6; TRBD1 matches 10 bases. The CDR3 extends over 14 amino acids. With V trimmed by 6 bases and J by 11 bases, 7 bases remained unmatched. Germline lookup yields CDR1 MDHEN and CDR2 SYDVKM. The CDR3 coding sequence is TGTGCCAGCAGAGCAGGGACAGGGGCTCCACCCCTCCACTTT. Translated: CASRAGTGAPPLHF.

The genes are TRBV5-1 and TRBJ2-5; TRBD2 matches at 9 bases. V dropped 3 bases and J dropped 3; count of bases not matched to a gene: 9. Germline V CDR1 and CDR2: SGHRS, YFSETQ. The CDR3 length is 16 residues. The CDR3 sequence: CASSYLAGEGKETQYF. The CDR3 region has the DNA TGCGCCAGCAGCTACTTAGCGGGAGAAGGTAAAGAGACCCAGTACTTC.

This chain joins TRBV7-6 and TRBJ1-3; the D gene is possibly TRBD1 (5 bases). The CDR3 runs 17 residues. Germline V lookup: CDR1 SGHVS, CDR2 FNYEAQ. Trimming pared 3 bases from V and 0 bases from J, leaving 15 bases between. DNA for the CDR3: TGTGCCAGCAGCTTTACGGCCGGACACCTCTCTGGAAACACCATATATTTT. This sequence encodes CASSFTAGHLSGNTIYF.

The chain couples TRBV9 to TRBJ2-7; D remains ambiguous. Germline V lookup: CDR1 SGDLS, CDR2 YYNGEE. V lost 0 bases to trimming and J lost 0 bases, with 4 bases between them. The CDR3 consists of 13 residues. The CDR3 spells CASSVGLSYEQYF. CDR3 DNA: TGTGCCAGCAGCGTAGGGCTCTCCTACGAGCAGTACTTC. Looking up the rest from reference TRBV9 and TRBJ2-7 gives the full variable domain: DSGVTQTPKHLITATGQRVTLRCSPRSGDLSVYWYQQSLDQGLQFLIQYYNGEERAKGNILERFSAQQFPDLHSELNLSSLELGDSALYFCASSVGLSYEQYFGPGTRLTVT.

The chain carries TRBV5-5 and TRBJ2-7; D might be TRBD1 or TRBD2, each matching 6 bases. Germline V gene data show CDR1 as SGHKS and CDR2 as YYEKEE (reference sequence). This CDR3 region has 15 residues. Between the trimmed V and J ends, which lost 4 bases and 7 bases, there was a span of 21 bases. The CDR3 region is CASSPGQGRLGEQYF. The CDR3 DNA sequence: TGTGCCAGCAGCCCCGGGCAGGGGAGGTTGGGGGAGCAGTACTTC.

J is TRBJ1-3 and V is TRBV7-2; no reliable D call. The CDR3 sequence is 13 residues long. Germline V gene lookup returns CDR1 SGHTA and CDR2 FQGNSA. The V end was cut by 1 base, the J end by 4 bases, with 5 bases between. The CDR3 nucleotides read TGTGCCAGCAGCTTAGGGATGGGAAACACCATATATTTT. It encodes CASSLGMGNTIYF.

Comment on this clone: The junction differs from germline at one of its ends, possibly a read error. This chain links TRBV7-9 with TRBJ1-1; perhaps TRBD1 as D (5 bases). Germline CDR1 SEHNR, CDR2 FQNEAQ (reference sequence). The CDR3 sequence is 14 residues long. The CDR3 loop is CAGRAKGQIGEAFF. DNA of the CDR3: TGTGCCGGCAGAGCAAAGGGGCAGATCGGGGAAGCTTTCTTT. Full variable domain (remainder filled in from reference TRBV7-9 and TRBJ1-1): DTGVSQNPRHKITKRGQNVTFRCDPISEHNRLYWYRQTLGQGPEFLTYFQNEAQLEKSRLLSDRFSAERPKGSFSTLEIQRTEQGDSAMYLCAGRAKGQIGEAFFGQGTRLTVV.

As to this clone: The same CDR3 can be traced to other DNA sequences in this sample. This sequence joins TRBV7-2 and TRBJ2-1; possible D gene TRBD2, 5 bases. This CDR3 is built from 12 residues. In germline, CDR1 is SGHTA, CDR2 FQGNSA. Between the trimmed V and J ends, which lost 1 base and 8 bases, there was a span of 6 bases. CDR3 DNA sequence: TGTGCCAGCAGCTTAGGAGGGTATGAGCAGTTCTTC. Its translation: CASSLGGYEQFF.

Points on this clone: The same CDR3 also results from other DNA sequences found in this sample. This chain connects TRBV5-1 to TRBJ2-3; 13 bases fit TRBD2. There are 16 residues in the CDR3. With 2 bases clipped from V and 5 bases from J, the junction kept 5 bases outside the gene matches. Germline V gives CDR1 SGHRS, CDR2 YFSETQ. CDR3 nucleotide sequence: TGCGCCAGCAGCTTAACTAGCGGGAGGGCCGGAGATACGCAGTATTTT. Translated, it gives CASSLTSGRAGDTQYF.

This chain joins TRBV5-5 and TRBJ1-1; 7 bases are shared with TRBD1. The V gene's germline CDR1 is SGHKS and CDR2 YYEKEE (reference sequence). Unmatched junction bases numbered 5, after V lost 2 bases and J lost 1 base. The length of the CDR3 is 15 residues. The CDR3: CASSLSGTENTEAFF. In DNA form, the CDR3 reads TGTGCCAGCAGCTTATCCGGGACAGAGAACACTGAAGCTTTCTTT.

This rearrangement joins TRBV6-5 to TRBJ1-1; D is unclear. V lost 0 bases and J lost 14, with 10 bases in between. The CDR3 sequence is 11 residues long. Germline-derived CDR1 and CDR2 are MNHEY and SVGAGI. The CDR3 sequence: CASSYSNGVFF. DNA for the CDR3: TGTGCCAGCAGTTACTCGAATGGGGTGTTCTTT.

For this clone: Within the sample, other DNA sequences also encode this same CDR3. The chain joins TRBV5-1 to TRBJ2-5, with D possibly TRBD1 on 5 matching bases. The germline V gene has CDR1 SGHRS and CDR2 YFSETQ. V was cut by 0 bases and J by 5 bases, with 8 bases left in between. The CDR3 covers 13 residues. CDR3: CASSLGGWETQYF. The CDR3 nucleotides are TGCGCCAGCAGCTTGGGGGGCTGGGAGACCCAGTACTTC.